What follows describes a single T cell receptor (beta chain). Its cognate antigen has yet to be identified. No base quality information exists; no much larger clone differs at one position. The data are from a study of shared clonotypes between healthy human individuals (TCRdb year 2020). Context from the whole study: Three men and two women, aged 18 to 49 years, made up the cohort. Per donor, three plates each were used for CD4 naive and CD4 memory, two for CD8 naive, and one for CD8 memory. To increase sequencing depth and limit assay-specific biases, TCR repertoire library preparation and sequencing were carried out by different laboratories using diverse techniques. To estimate repertoire size and how much clonotype sharing occurs between individuals, the study deeply sequenced the blood TCR repertoires of five healthy adults. Each donor's leukapheresis produced roughly between roughly 0.94 and 9.5 billion PBMCs. Study-wide conclusions, independent of this receptor: Incomplete sequencing was indicated by rarefaction of sorted-subset datasets, despite the large sequencing depth. The small number of donors limited the genetic and exposure-history diversity represented. Sampling was limited to blood, and TCR repertoires in tissue likely differ from TCR repertoires in blood. Based on pairwise subsampling, the degree of clonotype sharing among donors was expected to be affected by sequencing depth. Estimated clonotype richness was generally larger for naive than for memory subsets. When a few donors were compared, the shared fraction of clonotypes was about 5% for naive CD4, about 4% for naive CD8, roughly 2.5% for memory CD4, and 0.35% to 0.4% for memory CD8. Compared with non-shared clonotypes, clonotypes shared by all four sorted-subset donors had higher generation probabilities.

Unmatched junction bases come to 2, with V trimmed by 1 base and J by 5 bases. CDR1 and CDR2 (KGHSH, LQKENI) derive from the germline V gene. The CDR3 runs 15 residues from the cysteine to the phenylalanine. Only the CDR3 region is kept as DNA, spanning 45 bases read in frame from base 1. Donors were healthy HIV-negative adults with no recently reported acute infections or vaccinations. Every donor was a Caucasian adult living in Nashville, Tennessee, USA. Magnetic negative selection was used to enrich CD4+ T cells, after which naive cells were positively selected on CD45RA and the negative fraction became the memory subset. Blood was collected by leukapheresis, and PBMCs were isolated by Ficoll-Histopaque density gradient centrifugation and then cryopreserved in liquid nitrogen vapor phase. Analytical flow cytometry was used to check the purity and quantity of every magnetically sorted T cell population. From each sorted fraction, genomic DNA was isolated and quantified by UV absorbance on a Nanodrop 2000c.

TCR CDR3 regions were amplified from genomic DNA by multiplex PCR using the deep immunoSEQ assay. For each cell subset, the extracted genomic DNA was distributed evenly across all wells of several immunoSEQ 96-well plates, and each plate served as one replicate. Each replicate PCR for sorted subsets received around 210 ng genomic DNA, equal to about 30,000 T cell genomes. The purified libraries were quantified using a Qubit 3.0 fluorometer, sized with a Bioanalyzer 2100, and then quantified again using the KAPA Library Quantification kit. Every immunoSEQ 96-well plate was sequenced on a separate single-read 150-cycle Illumina NextSeq 550 flow cell. The authors' pipeline ran thus. Because only junctional sequences without quality scores were contained in the immunoSEQ output, filtering matching that applied to full-length reads could not be performed. Sequences were annotated with PyIR, a Python wrapper for IgBLAST v1.9, using IMGT germline references to assign V/J genes and CDR3. Any read was removed if the V/J assignment was weak (E-value above 1e-6), the CDR3 was missing, or the read contained stop codons, out-of-frame junctions, or ambiguous translated residues. V3J clonotypes were defined as sequences sharing the same inferred V gene, J gene, and CDR3 amino acid sequence. Percentage overlap between repertoires was calculated by dividing the number of shared unique clonotypes by the size of the smaller repertoire. RTK rarefaction, the Chao1 estimator, and Recon v2.1 estimates of unobserved clonotypes were used to assess repertoire richness. Generation probabilities for all TCRbeta clonotypes obtained by the gDNA method from a handful of donors were computed using OLGA. As stored in TCRdb, this immuneACCESS dataset retains in-frame rearrangements with V and J assigned. A fraction of the clones does not appear; measured against another copy, unresolved V genes explain less than half of the discrepancy, and the remainder lacks a known reason. V and J calls and clone size are copied from that table; D and trimming were computed from the DNA. The sample records more than 1,200,000 clones, approximately 98.5% of which are singletons. Jointly, the top ten make up approximately 0.4% of the sample.

The source material was naive CD4+ T cells sorted from blood. The intended sense of this specimen's cell subset or site label: CD45RA+ positively selected. The chain is made from TRBV18 and TRBJ2-1; 10 central bases correspond to TRBD2. The receptor's source is a man between 25 and 39 years old in good health. The DNA sequence reads TGTGCCAGCTCACCACTAGCGGGAGGCAACAATGAGCAGTTCTTC. Its product reads: CASSPLAGGNNEQFF.